This T cell receptor beta chain is from a study of blood T cell repertoires in COVID-19. The wider study: Whether acute or convalescent, the COVID-19 samples came from the United States, Italy and Spain. T cells, B-cell-depleted T cells, or PBMCs provided the cDNA or gDNA that served as material.

The CDR3 has 16 amino acids. After removal of 5 bases from V and 5 bases from J, the junction contained 9 bases not matched to a gene. The germline gives CDR1 LNHNV, CDR2 YYDKDF (reference sequence). How the authors handled the data: Estimates of nucleated cell counts were drawn from the amplification of reference gene primers. Produced via immunoSEQ multiplex PCR; TCRdb's table is partial and in-frame only. That table furnishes V, J and clone size, whereas the DNA furnished D and trimming. The data hold about 150,000 clones, with 86% observed a single time. This sequence was found in a man aged 65 to 85 with acute or convalescent COVID-19. The specimen was peripheral blood. V gene TRBV15 combines with J gene TRBJ1-6; 7 nucleotides align to TRBD1. CDR3 sequence (DNA): TGTGCCACCAGCGGCCGAAGGGGGCCCAATAATTCACCCCTCCACTTT. This translates into CATSGRRGPNNSPLHF. Filled out from reference TRBV15 and TRBJ1-6, the complete variable domain reads DAMVIQNPRYQVTQFGKPVTLSCSQTLNHNVMYWYQQKSSQAPKLLFHYYDKDFNNEADTPDNFQSRRPNTSFCFLDIRSPGLGDTAMYLCATSGRRGPNNSPLHFGNGTRLTVT.